This is a list of T cell receptor beta chains from one sample in a study of blood T cells in healthy people across ages. From the 5' RACE reads, TCRdb called clonotypes with MiXCR, one entry per CDR3 protein. The repertoire holds around 1,900,000 distinct CDR3 sequences, with roughly two fifths as singletons. What was sequenced was blood. These receptors all stem from a human donor in good health. Each CDR3 is given with its conserved first and last residue. Fields, in order: V gene, J gene, clone size, D gene, CDR3 DNA, CDR3 protein. A D gene is named only where the DNA matches it firmly. Clone sizes are given selectively: once, few, many, or a class where the clone is expanded.

V gene: TRBV7-9; J gene: TRBJ2-5; clone size: -; D gene: TRBD2; CDR3 DNA: TGTGCCAGCAGCCCGTGGACTAGCGTGCTGCGTGGGACCCAGTACTTC; CDR3 protein: CASSPWTSVLRGTQYF
V gene: TRBV20-1; J gene: TRBJ2-1; clone size: -; D gene: TRBD2; CDR3 DNA: TGCAGTGCTAAGCCCCCTAGCGGTTCCTACAATGAGCAGTTCTTC; CDR3 protein: CSAKPPSGSYNEQFF
V gene: TRBV20-1; J gene: TRBJ1-1; clone size: -; D gene: -; CDR3 DNA: TGCAGTGCCGGGGACACCCGAACCCGAGCTTTCTTT; CDR3 protein: CSAGDTRTRAFF
V gene: TRBV7-8; J gene: TRBJ1-2; clone size: -; D gene: -; CDR3 DNA: TGTGCCAGCAGCACCGGACACCCTGGGAGTAACTATGGCTACACCTTC; CDR3 protein: CASSTGHPGSNYGYTF
V gene: TRBV10-3; J gene: TRBJ2-2; clone size: -; D gene: TRBD1; CDR3 DNA: TGTGCCATCAGGCCCCCAGGGACAGGAAACACCGGGGAGCTGTTTTTT; CDR3 protein: CAIRPPGTGNTGELFF
V gene: TRBV7-2; J gene: TRBJ2-3; clone size: -; D gene: -; CDR3 DNA: TGTACCAGCAGCTTAGACGTAGATACGCAGTATTTT; CDR3 protein: CTSSLDVDTQYF
V gene: TRBV10-2; J gene: TRBJ1-5; clone size: -; D gene: -; CDR3 DNA: TGCGCCAGCGCGGACAGCCGTAATCAGCCCCAGCATTTT; CDR3 protein: CASADSRNQPQHF
V gene: TRBV7-2; J gene: TRBJ2-3; clone size: -; D gene: TRBD1; CDR3 DNA: TGTGCCAGCAGACAGGGGGCTAGAACAGATACGCAGTATTTT; CDR3 protein: CASRQGARTDTQYF
V gene: TRBV10-3; J gene: TRBJ2-5; clone size: -; D gene: TRBD2; CDR3 DNA: TGTGCCATCAAGATGGGGACTAGCGGCACCCAAGAGACCCAGTACTTC; CDR3 protein: CAIKMGTSGTQETQYF
V gene: TRBV9; J gene: TRBJ2-1; clone size: few; D gene: TRBD1; CDR3 DNA: TGTGCCAGCAGCGGGAAGGACAGGGGGCTCTATGAGCAGTTCTTC; CDR3 protein: CASSGKDRGLYEQFF
V gene: TRBV2; J gene: TRBJ1-1; clone size: once; D gene: TRBD1; CDR3 DNA: TGTGCCAGCATTTTAGAGGACAGGGTAACTGAAGCTTTCTTT; CDR3 protein: CASILEDRVTEAFF
V gene: TRBV28; J gene: TRBJ1-2; clone size: -; D gene: -; CDR3 DNA: TGTGCCAGCAGCGACGAGACAGACTATGGCTACACCTTC; CDR3 protein: CASSDETDYGYTF
V gene: TRBV6-1; J gene: TRBJ1-1; clone size: many; D gene: TRBD1; CDR3 DNA: TGTGCCAGCAGTGAAGCGGGTAGACAGGGGACCACTGAAGCTTTCTTT; CDR3 protein: CASSEAGRQGTTEAFF
V gene: TRBV7-2; J gene: TRBJ2-7; clone size: -; D gene: -; CDR3 DNA: TGTGCCAGCAGCTTAGTTCACACAGGAGGGATTCCCTACGAGCAGTACTTC; CDR3 protein: CASSLVHTGGIPYEQYF
V gene: TRBV9; J gene: TRBJ2-1; clone size: -; D gene: -; CDR3 DNA: TGTGCCAGCAGCGTTGCTGGGGTGGCTGGCAATGAGCAGTTCTTC; CDR3 protein: CASSVAGVAGNEQFF
V gene: TRBV6-2/TRBV6-3; J gene: TRBJ2-5; clone size: -; D gene: TRBD1; CDR3 DNA: TGTGCCAGCAGTTACTCTAGGGGACAGATGTACCAAGAGACCCAGTACTTC; CDR3 protein: CASSYSRGQMYQETQYF
V gene: TRBV2; J gene: TRBJ1-1; clone size: -; D gene: TRBD1; CDR3 DNA: TGTGCCAGCAGCCGACAGGGCCGGGAAGCTTTCTTT; CDR3 protein: CASSRQGREAFF
V gene: TRBV11-2; J gene: TRBJ2-1; clone size: -; D gene: TRBD2; CDR3 DNA: TGTGCCAGCAGCTTAGCCGGGCTAGCGGGGGAGCGTGAGCAGTTCTTC; CDR3 protein: CASSLAGLAGEREQFF
V gene: TRBV15; J gene: TRBJ2-7; clone size: -; D gene: -; CDR3 DNA: TGTGCCACCAGCAGAGGGGGGGGCAGGGGTTACGAGCAGTACTTC; CDR3 protein: CATSRGGGRGYEQYF
V gene: TRBV12-3/TRBV12-4; J gene: TRBJ2-7; clone size: -; D gene: -; CDR3 DNA: TGTGCCAGCAGAGGTACAGCGACTTACGAGCAGTACTTC; CDR3 protein: CASRGTATYEQYF
V gene: TRBV7-8; J gene: TRBJ2-7; clone size: -; D gene: -; CDR3 DNA: TGTGCCAGCAGCTTAATAACCGTCGACGAGCAGTACTTC; CDR3 protein: CASSLITVDEQYF
V gene: TRBV5-1; J gene: TRBJ2-2; clone size: -; D gene: -; CDR3 DNA: TGCGCCAGCAGCTTGGGCACAGGGTCCCGCACCGGGGAGCTGTTTTTT; CDR3 protein: CASSLGTGSRTGELFF